Following are 32 T cell receptor beta chains from one sample sequenced in a study of cytomegalovirus exposure and HLA in healthy donors. Measured with immunoSEQ multiplex PCR; TCRdb has only the in-frame clones, and not every one. The sample records 80,000 to 95,000 clones, about 93% being singletons. Input material: PBMCs. The receptor set was obtained from a woman aged 25 to 39 in good health and CMV-seropositive.

V gene TRBV19 combines with J gene TRBJ2-7, with D tentatively TRBD2 (5 bases). Between the trimmed V and J ends, which lost 5 bases and 6 bases, there was a span of 20 bases. This CDR3 spans 15 amino acids. Looked up from germline, CDR1 is LNHDA and CDR2 is SQIVND (reference sequence). The chain's CDR3 is CASSDLGKMSPEQYF. The CDR3 nucleotides are TGTGCCAGTAGTGACCTCGGGAAGATGTCCCCCGAGCAGTACTTC.

This clone was picked up one time. The V call is TRBV5-1, the J call TRBJ2-1; 14 bases map to TRBD2. Germline lookup yields CDR1 SGHRS and CDR2 YFSETQ. V was pared by 1 base and J by 1 base, with 10 bases of the junction left unmatched. The CDR3 is 20 amino acids. The CDR3: CASSLNPGLAGAISYNEQFF. As DNA, the CDR3 is TGCGCCAGCAGCTTGAACCCGGGACTAGCGGGAGCCATTTCCTACAATGAGCAGTTCTTC.

The genes are TRBV30 and TRBJ2-3; D is perhaps TRBD1 (5 bases). Trimming shortened V by 3 bases and J by 0 bases, and 10 bases separated the two germline ends. The CDR3 runs to 14 residues. Germline V gene data show CDR1 as GTSNPN and CDR2 as SVGIG (reference sequence). As DNA, the CDR3 is TGTGCCTGGAGGACAGCGCCTAGCACAGATACGCAGTATTTT. Protein sequence: CAWRTAPSTDTQYF.

V is TRBV6-4 and J is TRBJ2-2, with TRBD2 matching 9 bases. The CDR3 sequence is 18 residues long. V lost 2 bases, J lost 0 bases, and 7 bases stayed unmatched. Germline V lookup: CDR1 MRHNA, CDR2 SNTAGT. In nucleotides, the CDR3 is TGTGCCAGCAGTGACGGGGTAGCGGGAGCTCCGAACACCGGGGAGCTGTTTTTT. Its protein product is CASSDGVAGAPNTGELFF.

The chain is built from TRBV13 and TRBJ2-7, with 12 positions matching TRBD2. The CDR3 spans 17 residues. CDR1 and CDR2 from the germline V gene are PRHDT and FYEKMQ (reference sequence). V shed 4 bases and J 4 bases; nucleotides not matched to a gene: 11. The CDR3 sequence: CASSSSGLAGRGYEQYF. The CDR3 coding sequence is TGTGCCAGCAGCTCTTCCGGACTAGCGGGAAGAGGTTACGAGCAGTACTTC. The variable domain in full, with the rest retrieved from reference TRBV13 and TRBJ2-7, is AAGVIQSPRHLIKEKRETATLKCYPIPRHDTVYWYQQGPGQDPQFLISFYEKMQSDKGSIPDRFSAQQFSDYHSELNMSSLELGDSALYFCASSSSGLAGRGYEQYFGPGTRLTVT.

The chain recombines TRBV18 with TRBJ2-3, with 9 bases identical to TRBD2. The V segment lost 1 base and the J segment 6 bases; nucleotides outside the gene matches: 5. This CDR3 region has 15 residues. Germline V gene sequence: CDR1 KGHSH, CDR2 LQKENI. The CDR3 loop reads CASSPRAGGRDTQYF. The CDR3 DNA reads as TGTGCCAGCTCACCACGGGCGGGAGGGCGTGATACGCAGTATTTT.

V and J are TRBV5-5 and TRBJ2-7, with D uncertain. V shed 0 bases and J shed 4 bases, with 5 bases lying between them. The CDR3 extends over 12 amino acids. The V gene's germline CDR1 is SGHKS and CDR2 YYEKEE (reference sequence). CDR3 bases: TGTGCCAGCAGCTTGGGGCGGTACGAGCAGTACTTC. This gives the protein CASSLGRYEQYF.

This clone came up a few times. The genes are TRBV9 and TRBJ1-2; TRBD1 matches 11 bases. The junction had 6 bases not matched to a gene; V was cut back by 4 bases and J by 4 bases. The V gene's germline CDR1 is SGDLS and CDR2 YYNGEE. The CDR3 sequence is 15 residues long. The CDR3 spells CASSPRTGGSYGYTF. CDR3 coding DNA: TGTGCCAGCAGCCCGCGGACAGGGGGCAGCTATGGCTACACCTTC.

V gene TRBV28 combines with J gene TRBJ1-4; a weak D match, TRBD1 (5 bases). V lost 5 bases, J lost 5 bases, and 18 bases lay in between. The CDR3 has 16 amino acids. Germline CDR1 is MDHEN and CDR2 is SYDVKM. The CDR3 DNA follows: TGTGCCAGCAGTCACCTAGCGGGACTTGAAAATGAAAAACTGTTTTTT. Translated: CASSHLAGLENEKLFF. Supplemented by reference TRBV28 and TRBJ1-4, the full variable domain reads DVKVTQSSRYLVKRTGEKVFLECVQDMDHENMFWYRQDPGLGLRLIYFSYDVKMKEKGDIPEGYSVSREKKERFSLILESASTNQTSMYLCASSHLAGLENEKLFFGSGTQLSVL.

A single count supports this clone. This chain connects TRBV7-2 to TRBJ1-1; D is possibly TRBD1 (6 bases). Looked up from germline, CDR1 is SGHTA and CDR2 is FQGNSA. The CDR3 runs 14 residues. V gave up 5 bases and J gave up 4 bases, with 14 bases separating them. In DNA form, the CDR3 reads TGTGCCAGCAGCCCGTCCAGGGGAAGCACTGAAGCTTTCTTT. Protein product: CASSPSRGSTEAFF.

V gene TRBV28 combines with J gene TRBJ1-2; D call uncertain. The CDR3 has 13 residues. CDR1 and CDR2 (germline): MDHEN, SYDVKM. The V end lost 6 bases, the J end lost 1 base, and 9 bases lay between the germline ends. The CDR3 DNA sequence: TGTGCCAGCAGCCTTCCCTATAACTATGGCTACACCTTC. Translation gives CASSLPYNYGYTF.

The chain employs TRBV7-2 and TRBJ2-5; D possibly corresponds to TRBD1 (5 bases). The germline gives CDR1 SGHTA, CDR2 FQGNSA. The CDR3 runs to 16 residues. Trimming stripped 9 bases from V and 2 bases from J, with 22 bases between. CDR3 loop: CASKRGTLMIQETQYF. In nucleotides, the CDR3 is TGTGCCAGTAAAAGGGGTACCCTCATGATACAAGAGACCCAGTACTTC.

This rearrangement joins TRBV5-5 to TRBJ1-1, with D perhaps TRBD1 (6 bases). CDR1 and CDR2 (germline): SGHKS, YYEKEE (reference sequence). This CDR3 comprises 14 residues. V was pared by 3 bases and J by 1 base, with 10 bases between. The DNA for the CDR3 is TGTGCCAGCAGCTCAACGGGACAGAACACTGAAGCTTTCTTT. It is translated as CASSSTGQNTEAFF. Supplemented by reference TRBV5-5 and TRBJ1-1, the full variable domain reads DAGVTQSPTHLIKTRGQQVTLRCSPISGHKSVSWYQQVLGQGPQFIFQYYEKEERGRGNFPDRFSARQFPNYSSELNVNALLLGDSALYLCASSSTGQNTEAFFGQGTRLTVV.

CDR3 sequence reads: CASSQGQGARYSNQPQHF. The CDR3, as DNA: TGTGCCAGCAGTCAAGGACAGGGGGCCCGGTATAGCAATCAGCCCCAGCATTTT. This chain links TRBV27 with TRBJ1-5, with 11 bases lining up with TRBD1. The CDR3 covers 18 residues. Trimming cost V 5 bases and J 0 bases; bases outside gene matches: 9. The germline gives CDR1 MNHEY, CDR2 SMNVEV (reference sequence).

This clone was seen a single time. This sequence joins TRBV18 and TRBJ2-4; D may be TRBD2 (7 bases). The CDR3 runs to 15 residues. V lost 2 bases and J lost 5, with 13 bases in between. Germline V CDR1 and CDR2: KGHSH, LQKENI. CDR3 coding DNA: TGTGCCAGCTCACCAGAGGGGGGGGCTCAAAACATTCAGTACTTC. Protein product: CASSPEGGAQNIQYF.

This chain joins TRBV30 and TRBJ1-5, with unresolved D. Germline V gene sequence: CDR1 GTSNPN, CDR2 SVGIG (reference sequence). The CDR3 runs to 14 residues. Trimming pared 0 bases from V and 0 bases from J, leaving 6 bases between. CDR3 bases: TGTGCCTGGAGTGTTTCGGGTAGCAATCAGCCCCAGCATTTT. Its translation is CAWSVSGSNQPQHF. The variable domain in full, with the rest retrieved from reference TRBV30 and TRBJ1-5, is SQTIHQWPATLVQPVGSPLSLECTVEGTSNPNLYWYRQAAGRGLQLLFYSVGIGQISSEVPQNLSASRPQDRQFILSSKKLLLSDSGFYLCAWSVSGSNQPQHFGDGTRLSIL.

Note on this clone: This CDR3 is also generated by other DNA sequences in the sample. The V gene is TRBV7-9, the J gene TRBJ2-1, with 10 bases lining up with TRBD2. V was pared by 1 base and J by 3 bases, with 0 bases of the junction left unmatched. Germline V gene sequence: CDR1 SEHNR, CDR2 FQNEAQ (reference sequence). This CDR3 spans 15 amino acids. The CDR3 DNA sequence: TGTGCCAGCAGCTTAGGGACTAGCGGCTACAATGAGCAGTTCTTC. Translated, it gives CASSLGTSGYNEQFF.

The chain joins TRBV9 to TRBJ2-7; D might be TRBD2 (6 bases). The V gene lost 0 bases and the J gene lost 5 bases, with 9 bases spanning the gap. Germline CDR1 reads SGDLS; CDR2 reads YYNGEE. CDR3 length equals 13 residues. The CDR3 sequence: CASSVVPGDEQYF. CDR3 nucleotide sequence: TGTGCCAGCAGCGTAGTTCCGGGAGACGAGCAGTACTTC.

V gene TRBV7-2 combines with J gene TRBJ2-7; 8 bases are a match to TRBD1. V lost 1 base to trimming and J lost 4 bases; unmatched junction nucleotides: 6. Germline loops: CDR1 SGHTA, CDR2 FQGNSA. The CDR3 is made up of 15 amino acids. The CDR3 is CASSLGTGKYYEQYF. The CDR3 region has the DNA TGTGCCAGCAGCTTAGGGACAGGGAAATATTACGAGCAGTACTTC. The entire variable domain, with the rest obtained from reference TRBV7-2 and TRBJ2-7, is as follows: GAGVSQSPSNKVTEKGKDVELRCDPISGHTALYWYRQSLGQGLEFLIYFQGNSAPDKSGLPSDRFSAERTGGSVSTLTIQRTQQEDSAVYLCASSLGTGKYYEQYFGPGTRLTVT.

This chain joins TRBV6-5 and TRBJ2-1; 13 positions match TRBD2. J lost 10 bases, V lost 6 bases, and 9 bases had no gene match. CDR3 length: 15 residues. The germline V gene has CDR1 MNHEY and CDR2 SVGAGI. The CDR3 bases are TGTGCCAGCAGGGGACTAGCGGGAACCTTTGGGGAGCAGTTCTTC. It codes for CASRGLAGTFGEQFF.

The table lists this clone with a count of one. The rearrangement joins TRBV7-2 to TRBJ1-4; D is possibly TRBD1 (6 bases). CDR3 length: 17 residues. Germline CDR1 SGHTA, CDR2 FQGNSA. Trimming left V 1 base short and J 7 bases short, with 19 bases between. Here the CDR3 reads CASSLGPGDGGVEKLFF. The CDR3 region has the DNA TGTGCCAGCAGCTTAGGTCCAGGGGATGGTGGGGTTGAAAAACTGTTTTTT.

The chain has TRBV7-9 and TRBJ2-2; 8 positions agree with TRBD2. V gave up 1 base and J gave up 6 bases; unmatched junction bases: 7. CDR1 is SEHNR, CDR2 FQNEAQ, per germline (reference sequence). This CDR3 is 16 amino acids long. The CDR3 here is CASSLGLAGGAGELFF. CDR3 sequence (DNA): TGTGCCAGCAGCTTAGGGCTGGCGGGAGGCGCCGGGGAGCTGTTTTTT.

The V gene is TRBV5-6, the J gene TRBJ2-2; 13 nucleotides line up with TRBD2. Germline CDR1 is SGHDT and CDR2 is YYEEEE. CDR3 length: 18 residues. Losses at the gene ends were 3 bases for V and 2 bases for J; bases not matched to a gene: 7. CDR3 nucleotides: TGTGCCAGCAGCTCAAGACTAGCGGGAGGACCAAACACCGGGGAGCTGTTTTTT. Translating it yields CASSSRLAGGPNTGELFF. Together with reference TRBV5-6 and TRBJ2-2, the CDR3 gives the full variable domain: DAGVTQSPTHLIKTRGQQVTLRCSPKSGHDTVSWYQQALGQGPQFIFQYYEEEERQRGNFPDRFSGHQFPNYSSELNVNALLLGDSALYLCASSSRLAGGPNTGELFFGEGSRLTVL.

CDR3 in DNA: TGCGCCAGCAGCTTGGGACTGACAGGGGGCCTAGAATCCGGCGGCTACACCTTC. Its protein product is CASSLGLTGGLESGGYTF. The chain has TRBV5-1 and TRBJ1-2; 10 nucleotides line up with TRBD1. The J segment lost 8 bases and the V segment lost 0 bases, leaving 16 bases of the junction unmatched. Per germline, CDR1 SGHRS and CDR2 YFSETQ. The CDR3 is 18 residues long.

The rearrangement joins TRBV28 to TRBJ2-1; TRBD1 agrees at 7 bases. The CDR3 is 14 residues long. The germline gives CDR1 MDHEN, CDR2 SYDVKM. J lost 6 bases, V lost 1 base, and 3 bases had no gene match. CDR3 in amino acids: CASSLSRGFNEQFF. CDR3 nucleotide sequence: TGTGCCAGCAGTTTATCCAGGGGGTTCAATGAGCAGTTCTTC.

This clone was seen a single time. The chain is built from TRBV11-3 and TRBJ1-5, with TRBD1 as a possible D gene (6 bases). The germline gives CDR1 SGHNT, CDR2 YENEEA. The length of the CDR3 is 17 residues. Between the trimmed V and J ends, which lost 8 bases and 0 bases, there was a span of 20 bases. The CDR3 bases are TGTGCCAGCTCGAACCACTGGAAGGGGGATAGCAATCAGCCCCAGCATTTT. Translating it yields CASSNHWKGDSNQPQHF.

The chain uses TRBV11-1 and TRBJ2-3; D uncertain. Germline V lookup: CDR1 SGHAT, CDR2 FQDESV (reference sequence). Trimming stripped 5 bases from V and 4 bases from J, with 10 bases between. The CDR3 is 13 amino acids. Here the CDR3 DNA reads TGTGCCAGCAGCCTCCTTCCCCCAGATACGCAGTATTTT. Protein product: CASSLLPPDTQYF.

The V gene is TRBV27, the J gene TRBJ1-4; TRBD1 matches at 12 bases. Trimming removed 2 bases from V and 4 bases from J; junction bases left unmatched: 5. The CDR3 extends over 17 amino acids. CDR1 MNHEY and CDR2 SMNVEV come from the germline V gene (reference sequence). CDR3 coding DNA: TGTGCCAGCAGTTTAGGGGACAGGGGGCTTGGTAATGAAAAACTGTTTTTT. Amino acids: CASSLGDRGLGNEKLFF.

The V and J genes are TRBV5-4 and TRBJ1-5; TRBD1 might be the D (5 bases). CDR1 SGHNT and CDR2 YYREEE come from the germline V gene (reference sequence). This CDR3 contains 14 residues. The V end lost 0 bases, the J end lost 12 bases, and 16 bases lay between the germline ends. The CDR3 DNA is TGTGCCAGCAGCTTGGACGGGGGGGAGAGAGACCAGCATTTT. This sequence encodes CASSLDGGERDQHF.

J is TRBJ2-1 and V is TRBV14; 7 bases map to TRBD2. J gave up 4 bases and V 4 bases, and 7 bases lay outside the gene matches. Looked up from germline, CDR1 is SGHDN and CDR2 is FVKESK. The CDR3 length is 15 residues. The CDR3 DNA is TGTGCCAGCAGCCCCCAGGGACTAATATACAATGAGCAGTTCTTC. Its protein product is CASSPQGLIYNEQFF.

V is TRBV28 and J is TRBJ2-2; no firm D call. The CDR3 totals 14 residues. CDR1 and CDR2 from the germline V gene are MDHEN and SYDVKM. Trimming removed 3 bases at V and 6 bases at J, with 11 bases between. The CDR3 DNA reads TGTGCCAGCAGTTTGTCGTCGCCGGCCGGGGAGCTGTTTTTT. It codes for CASSLSSPAGELFF.

The gene calls are TRBV11-2 and TRBJ2-1; 15 positions match TRBD2. The ends lost 4 bases at V and 8 bases at J; junction bases unmatched: 6. The CDR3 extends over 16 amino acids. Germline assignment: CDR1 SGHAT and CDR2 FQNNGV. The CDR3 region has the DNA TGTGCCAGCAGCTATGGACTAGCGGGAGGGTTGGATGAGCAGTTCTTC. Protein: CASSYGLAGGLDEQFF.